These 6 T cell receptor beta chains were sequenced from one sample in a study of cytomegalovirus exposure and HLA in healthy donors. Clones were sequenced by immunoSEQ multiplex PCR, and TCRdb holds only the in-frame ones, with some missing. The sample has 150,000 to 200,000 clones; around nine tenths are singletons. The sample consisted of PBMCs. All receptors derive from a man aged 18-30 years in good health and CMV-seropositive.

This clone was detected only once. The V and J genes are TRBV25-1 and TRBJ2-3; TRBD1 agrees at 7 bases. With 3 bases clipped from V and 3 bases from J, the junction kept 0 bases outside the gene matches. CDR3 size: 13 residues. Per germline, CDR1 MGHDK and CDR2 SYGVNS. The CDR3 coding sequence is TGTGCCAGCAGTGAGACAGGGACAGATACGCAGTATTTT. Amino acids: CASSETGTDTQYF.

The CDR3 DNA sequence: TGCGCCAGCAGCCCGGCCAAACGGACTAGTGGAGATACGCAGTATTTT. It is translated as CASSPAKRTSGDTQYF. This chain links TRBV5-1 with TRBJ2-3; 7 bases line up with TRBD2. J lost 5 bases, V lost 4 bases, and 13 bases had no gene match. Germline assignment: CDR1 SGHRS and CDR2 YFSETQ. There are 16 residues in the CDR3.

This clone has a handful of counts. The sample carries other DNA sequences with the same CDR3. The chain employs TRBV9 and TRBJ1-1; D may be TRBD1 (6 bases). The CDR3 has 14 residues. V lost 4 bases, J lost 0 bases, and 10 bases lay in between. CDR1 SGDLS and CDR2 YYNGEE come from the germline V gene. The CDR3 loop reads CASSPGQMNTEAFF. The CDR3 region has the DNA TGTGCCAGCAGCCCTGGACAGATGAACACTGAAGCTTTCTTT.

The chain uses TRBV28 and TRBJ2-7; 7 bases are a match to TRBD2. The V gene end was trimmed by 7 bases and the J gene end by 3 bases; junction bases not matched to a gene: 6. In germline, CDR1 is MDHEN, CDR2 SYDVKM. The CDR3 has 13 residues. The CDR3: CASNYGGYYEQYF. The CDR3, as DNA: TGTGCCAGCAATTACGGGGGGTACTACGAGCAGTACTTC.

V usage is TRBV28 and J usage is TRBJ2-5; 7 nucleotides agree with TRBD2. The CDR3 totals 14 residues. With 3 bases clipped from V and 5 bases from J, the junction kept 6 bases outside the gene matches. CDR1 MDHEN and CDR2 SYDVKM come from the germline V gene. CDR3 in amino acids: CASSLGGVEETQYF. The CDR3 coding sequence is TGTGCCAGCAGTTTGGGGGGGGTTGAGGAGACCCAGTACTTC.

The chain combines TRBV29-1 with TRBJ2-5; perhaps TRBD1 as D (6 bases). V was trimmed by 5 bases and J by 1 base, leaving 8 bases between them. This CDR3 has 12 residues. Germline values: CDR1 SQVTM, CDR2 ANQGSEA. CDR3 region: CSVRQVQETQYF. In DNA, the CDR3 is TGCAGCGTTAGACAGGTCCAAGAGACCCAGTACTTC.